Below, one TCR beta chain is given with its context. What it binds is not known. These data come from a study of T cell responses to AZD1222 COVID-19 vaccine. Sequenced by immunoSEQ multiplex PCR; TCRdb stores in-frame clones only, minus some. The sample holds roughly 130,000 clones, 85% to 95% seen once. Study results and caveats: Reports say nearly half of spike-specific TCRs go after unmutated variant regions.

The V gene lost 1 base and the J gene lost 7 bases, with 20 bases spanning the gap. Germline V lookup: CDR1 SGHRS, CDR2 YFSETQ. The CDR3 runs to 16 residues. The sample here was peripheral blood, taken on day 0 of AZD1222 vaccination. The clonotype comes from an adult in good health. The rearrangement joins TRBV5-1 to TRBJ1-2; D perhaps matches TRBD1 (6 bases). The CDR3 DNA sequence: TGCGCCAGCAGCTTGTATGGAGAGGGGGTTATACGTGGCTACACCTTC. Translation: CASSLYGEGVIRGYTF.